The 4 T cell receptor beta chains presented below share a single source sample, sequenced in a study of blood T cell repertoires in COVID-19. Sequencing was performed with immunoSEQ multiplex PCR; in TCRdb, only in-frame clones are kept and a portion is missing. The sample lists roughly 250,000 clones, around 90% occurring once. The sequenced sample consisted of peripheral blood. Every receptor here comes from a woman in her twenties or thirties with acute or convalescent COVID-19.

The chain couples TRBV24-1 to TRBJ1-5; 9 positions agree with TRBD1. The CDR3 loop spans 13 amino acids. The junction had 6 bases not matched to a gene; V was cut back by 4 bases and J by 12 bases. Germline V lookup: CDR1 KGHDR, CDR2 SFDVKD. The CDR3 loop is CATSDRQGVIQHF. Here the CDR3 DNA reads TGTGCCACCAGTGACAGACAGGGGGTCATCCAGCATTTT.

The chain uses TRBV5-5 and TRBJ2-5; D is uncertain. Germline V lookup: CDR1 SGHKS, CDR2 YYEKEE (reference sequence). V was trimmed by 3 bases and J by 5 bases, leaving 8 bases between them. The CDR3 sequence is 12 residues long. CDR3 nucleotide sequence: TGTGCCAGCAGCTGGCCTCTGGAGACCCAGTACTTC. This translates into CASSWPLETQYF.

The V gene is TRBV7-6, the J gene TRBJ2-1; possibly TRBD2 for D (5 bases). The CDR3 length is 16 residues. Trimming took 1 base from V and 0 from J, leaving 10 bases between them. Per germline, CDR1 SGHVS and CDR2 FNYEAQ. The CDR3 region has the DNA TGTGCCAGCAGCTTAGAAGGAGCGGCCTCCTACAATGAGCAGTTCTTC. This codes for CASSLEGAASYNEQFF.

Written as DNA, the CDR3 is TGCGTTAGCGGGAGTCGGTCCAATCAGGAGCAGTTCTTC. This gives the protein CVSGSRSNQEQFF. J is TRBJ2-1 and V is TRBV10-1; 9 positions agree with TRBD2. Germline CDR1 is WNHNN and CDR2 is SYGVQD (reference sequence). CDR3 length: 13 residues.